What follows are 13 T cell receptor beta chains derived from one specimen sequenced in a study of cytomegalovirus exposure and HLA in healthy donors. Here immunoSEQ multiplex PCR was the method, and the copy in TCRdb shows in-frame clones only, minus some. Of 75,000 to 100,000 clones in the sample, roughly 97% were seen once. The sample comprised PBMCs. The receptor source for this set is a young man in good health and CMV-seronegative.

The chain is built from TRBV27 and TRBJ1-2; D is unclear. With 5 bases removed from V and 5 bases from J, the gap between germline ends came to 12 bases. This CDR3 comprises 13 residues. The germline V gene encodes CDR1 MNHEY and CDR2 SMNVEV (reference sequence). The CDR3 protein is CASSILGGYGYTF. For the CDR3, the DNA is TGTGCCAGCAGTATCCTGGGAGGGTATGGCTACACCTTC.

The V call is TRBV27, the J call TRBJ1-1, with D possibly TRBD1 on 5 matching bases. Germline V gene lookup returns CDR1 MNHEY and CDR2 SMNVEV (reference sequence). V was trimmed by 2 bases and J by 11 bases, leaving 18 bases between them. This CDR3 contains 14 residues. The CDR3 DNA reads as TGTGCCAGCAGTTTAAGCCCCAGGGCACGTTCGGCTTTCTTT. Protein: CASSLSPRARSAFF.

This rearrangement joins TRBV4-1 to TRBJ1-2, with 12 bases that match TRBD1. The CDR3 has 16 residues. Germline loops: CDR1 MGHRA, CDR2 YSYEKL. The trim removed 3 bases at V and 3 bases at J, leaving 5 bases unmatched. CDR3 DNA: TGCGCCAGCAGCCATACCGGGACAGGGGGCGACTATGGCTACACCTTC. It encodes CASSHTGTGGDYGYTF.

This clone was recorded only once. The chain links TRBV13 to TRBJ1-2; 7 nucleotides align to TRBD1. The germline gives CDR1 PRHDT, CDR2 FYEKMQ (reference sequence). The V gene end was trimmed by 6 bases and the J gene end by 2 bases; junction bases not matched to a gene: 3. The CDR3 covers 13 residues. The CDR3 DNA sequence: TGTGCCAGCAGAGGGACAGACAACTATGGCTACACCTTC. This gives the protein CASRGTDNYGYTF.

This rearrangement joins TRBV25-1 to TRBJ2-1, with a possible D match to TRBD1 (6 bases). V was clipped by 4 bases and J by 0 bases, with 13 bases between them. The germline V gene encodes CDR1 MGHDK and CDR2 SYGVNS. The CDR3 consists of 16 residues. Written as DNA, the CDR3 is TGTGCCAGCAGTGCAGATCAGGGGCCCTCCTACAATGAGCAGTTCTTC. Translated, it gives CASSADQGPSYNEQFF.

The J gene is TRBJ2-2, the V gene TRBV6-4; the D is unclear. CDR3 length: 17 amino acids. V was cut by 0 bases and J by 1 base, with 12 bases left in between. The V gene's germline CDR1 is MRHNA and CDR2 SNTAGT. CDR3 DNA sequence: TGTGCCAGCAGTGACTCGATTAAATCAGAGAACACCGGGGAGCTGTTTTTT. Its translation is CASSDSIKSENTGELFF.

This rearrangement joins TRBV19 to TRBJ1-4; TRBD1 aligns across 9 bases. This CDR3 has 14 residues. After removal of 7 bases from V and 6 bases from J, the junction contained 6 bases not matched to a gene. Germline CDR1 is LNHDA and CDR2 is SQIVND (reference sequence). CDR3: CASTYRGPDEKLFF. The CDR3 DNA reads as TGTGCCAGTACCTACAGGGGGCCTGATGAAAAACTGTTTTTT.

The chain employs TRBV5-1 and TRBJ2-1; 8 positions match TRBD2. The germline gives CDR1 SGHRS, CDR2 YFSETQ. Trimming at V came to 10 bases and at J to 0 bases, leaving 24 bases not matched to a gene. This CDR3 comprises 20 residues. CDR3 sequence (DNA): TGCGCCCAGCCCTCTCCCTTGCGGGAGGACCCTACGAGCTCCTACAATGAGCAGTTCTTC. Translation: CAQPSPLREDPTSSYNEQFF.

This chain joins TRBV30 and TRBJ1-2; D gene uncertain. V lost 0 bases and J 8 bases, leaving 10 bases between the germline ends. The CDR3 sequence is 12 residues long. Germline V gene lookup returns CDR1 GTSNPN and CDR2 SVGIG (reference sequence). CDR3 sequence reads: CAWSVRGDGYTF. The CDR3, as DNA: TGTGCCTGGAGTGTGCGGGGAGACGGCTACACCTTC.

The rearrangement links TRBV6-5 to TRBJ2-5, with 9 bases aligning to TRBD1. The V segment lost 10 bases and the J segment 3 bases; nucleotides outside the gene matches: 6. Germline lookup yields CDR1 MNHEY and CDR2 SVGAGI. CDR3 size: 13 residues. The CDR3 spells CATYGTGKETQYF. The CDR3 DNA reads TGTGCCACCTATGGGACAGGGAAAGAGACCCAGTACTTC.

The CDR3 DNA follows: TGTGCCAGCAGCGGAAAGAGAGACAGGGGTTCCCAAGAGACCCAGTACTTC. Translating gives CASSGKRDRGSQETQYF. V and J are TRBV9 and TRBJ2-5; 8 bases fit TRBD1. This CDR3 is built from 17 residues. Germline V gene data show CDR1 as SGDLS and CDR2 as YYNGEE. The ends lost 3 bases at V and 1 base at J; junction bases unmatched: 11.

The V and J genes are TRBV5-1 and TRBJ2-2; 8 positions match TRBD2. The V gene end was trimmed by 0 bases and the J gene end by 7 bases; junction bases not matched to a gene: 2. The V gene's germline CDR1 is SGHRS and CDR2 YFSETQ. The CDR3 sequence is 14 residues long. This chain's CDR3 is CASSLERGSGELFF. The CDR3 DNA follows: TGCGCCAGCAGCTTGGAGCGGGGGAGCGGGGAGCTGTTTTTT.

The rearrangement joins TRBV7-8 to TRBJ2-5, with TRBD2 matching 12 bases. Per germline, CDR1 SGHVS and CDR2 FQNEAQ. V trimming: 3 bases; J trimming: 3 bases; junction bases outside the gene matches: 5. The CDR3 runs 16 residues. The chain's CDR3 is CASSFRRLAGEETQYF. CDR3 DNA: TGTGCCAGCAGCTTCAGGAGACTAGCGGGAGAAGAGACCCAGTACTTC.